The rows below give T cell receptor beta chains drawn from one sample of a study of human T cells and chemical hapten exposure. A single record per CDR3 protein comes from TCRdb applying MiXCR to the RACE reads. The data contain about 270,000 distinct CDR3 sequences, 7.7% of them singletons. Sequenced here: whole blood, sampled in connection with sensitization to the hapten diphenylcyclopropenone (DPC). All receptors come from a man in his late teens or twenties with alopecia areata. Some clones in this sample may be carry-over from other donors' samples. CDR3s include the opening cysteine and the closing phenylalanine or tryptophan. The order of the fields is J gene, V gene, clone size, D gene, CDR3 protein, CDR3 DNA. The D gene is left open where the match is weak. Only part of the rows carry a size: once, few, many, or a class if the clone is expanded.

>TRBJ1-2|TRBV29-1|.|TRBD1
CSVGQGAVGYTF
TGCAGCGTGGGACAGGGGGCTGTTGGCTACACCTTC
>TRBJ1-3|TRBV5-4|.|TRBD1
CASSPGGLSGNTIYF
TGTGCCAGCAGCCCAGGGGGGCTTTCTGGAAACACCATATATTTT
>TRBJ2-7|TRBV5-1|few|.
CASSWATATYEQYF
TGCGCCAGCAGCTGGGCGACGGCTACCTACGAGCAGTACTTC
>TRBJ2-2|TRBV7-9|.|.
CASSLRERTGELFF
TGTGCCAGCAGCTTGCGTGAACGGACCGGGGAGCTGTTTTTT
>TRBJ1-2|TRBV20-1|many|TRBD1
CSASLGNDRAAGYTF
TGCAGTGCTAGTCTAGGGAACGACAGGGCGGCTGGCTACACCTTC
>TRBJ2-7|TRBV27|.|.
CASSSRAGAEQYF
TGTGCCAGCAGTTCAAGAGCAGGGGCCGAGCAGTACTTC
>TRBJ2-1|TRBV9|few|.
CASSVLNLNEQFF
TGTGCCAGCAGCGTCCTTAACCTTAATGAGCAGTTCTTC
>TRBJ2-4|TRBV7-9|few|.
CASSPLRQPYDIQYF
TGTGCCAGCAGCCCGCTAAGACAGCCCTACGACATTCAGTACTTC
>TRBJ2-1|TRBV7-3|few|.
CASSLNGGYEQFF
TGTGCCAGCAGCTTAAATGGAGGTTATGAGCAGTTCTTC
>TRBJ2-2|TRBV6-5|many|.
CASSLGVRAGELFF
TGTGCCAGCAGTCTCGGAGTGAGAGCCGGGGAGCTGTTTTTT
>TRBJ1-1|TRBV5-8|few|TRBD1
CASSPIGTGALEAFF
TGTGCCAGCAGCCCGATAGGGACAGGGGCGCTAGAAGCTTTCTTT
>TRBJ2-4|TRBV9|.|.
CASSVGGQPLAKNIQYF
TGTGCCAGCAGCGTAGGGGGGCAGCCACTAGCCAAAAACATTCAGTACTTC
>TRBJ1-1|TRBV12-3/TRBV12-4|few|TRBD1
CASTDRGEAFF
TGTGCCAGCACCGACAGGGGCGAAGCTTTCTTT
>TRBJ1-3|TRBV29-1|many|TRBD1
CSVEVGQSSGNTIYF
TGCAGCGTTGAAGTGGGACAGTCCTCTGGAAACACCATATATTTT
>TRBJ2-1|TRBV6-2/TRBV6-3|many|.
CASSYSKAGAYEQFF
TGTGCCAGCAGTTACTCGAAGGCAGGGGCCTATGAGCAGTTCTTC
>TRBJ1-5|TRBV28|few|.
CASSFKGDQHF
TGTGCCAGCAGTTTTAAGGGGGACCAGCATTTT
>TRBJ2-1|TRBV5-5|few|TRBD2
CASSLPNRLAGYNEQFF
TGTGCCAGCAGCTTACCCAATCGGCTAGCGGGGTACAATGAGCAGTTCTTC
>TRBJ1-6|TRBV7-9|.|TRBD1
CASSSGQTYSPLHF
TGTGCCAGCAGCTCGGGACAGACCTATTCACCCCTCCACTTT
>TRBJ2-5|TRBV24-1|.|TRBD1
CATSEAGQDQETQYF
TGTGCCACCAGTGAGGCCGGACAGGACCAAGAGACCCAGTACTTC
>TRBJ1-1|TRBV7-2|.|.
CASSFLRDTEAFF
TGTGCCAGCAGCTTCTTGCGGGACACTGAAGCTTTCTTT
>TRBJ2-2|TRBV7-3|.|.
CASSRVAGNTATGELFF
TGTGCCAGCAGCCGCGTTGCCGGGAACACGGCCACCGGGGAGCTGTTTTTT
>TRBJ1-4|TRBV7-2|many|TRBD1
CASSLGDRANPNEKLFF
TGTGCCAGCAGCTTAGGGGACAGGGCGAACCCAAATGAAAAACTGTTTTTT
>TRBJ1-2|TRBV7-9|many|.
CASSLGGRGYGYTF
TGTGCCAGCAGCTTAGGAGGCAGGGGCTATGGCTACACCTTC
>TRBJ2-7|TRBV29-1|few|.
CSVLTDLTHEQYF
TGCAGCGTTCTGACAGATCTTACGCACGAGCAGTACTTC
>TRBJ2-3|TRBV7-6|few|.
CASSLATKDTQYF
TGTGCCAGCAGCTTAGCTACTAAAGATACGCAGTATTTT
>TRBJ1-1|TRBV5-1|few|TRBD1
CASTRDRASEAFF
TGCGCCAGCACCCGGGACAGGGCCTCTGAAGCTTTCTTT
>TRBJ1-2|TRBV4-1|few|.
CASSPTYNYGYTF
TGCGCCAGCAGCCCAACCTACAACTATGGCTACACCTTC
>TRBJ1-5|TRBV12-3/TRBV12-4|many|.
CASRAGQLNQPQHF
TGTGCCAGCAGGGCCGGACAGTTAAATCAGCCCCAGCATTTT
>TRBJ1-2|TRBV12-3/TRBV12-4|few|TRBD1
CASSFITDRAGYTF
TGTGCCAGCAGTTTCATTACAGACAGGGCGGGCTACACCTTC
>TRBJ2-5|TRBV7-2|few|TRBD1
CASSLGGQGSQETQYF
TGTGCCAGCAGCTTAGGGGGACAGGGGAGCCAAGAGACCCAGTACTTC
>TRBJ2-1|TRBV7-2|.|.
CASSLGMVSNEQFF
TGTGCCAGCAGCTTAGGAATGGTCAGCAATGAGCAGTTCTTC
>TRBJ1-6|TRBV7-9|many|.
CASSTFPQDSDNSPLHF
TGTGCCAGCAGCACTTTTCCCCAAGACAGCGATAATTCACCCCTCCACTTT
>TRBJ1-3|TRBV20-1|few|.
CSARDSSDRTSGNTIYF
TGCAGTGCTAGAGATTCGTCGGATAGAACCTCTGGAAACACCATATATTTT
>TRBJ1-2|TRBV20-1|.|.
CSARDDGGKSTSYGYTF
TGCAGTGCTAGAGATGACGGGGGGAAATCTACTTCCTATGGCTACACCTTC
>TRBJ2-5|TRBV6-2/TRBV6-3|many|.
CASNPIMTVIETQYF
TGTGCCAGCAACCCCATAATGACAGTAATAGAGACCCAGTACTTC
>TRBJ2-4|TRBV11-2|.|.
CASSLAGAKNIQYF
TGTGCCAGCAGCTTAGCAGGGGCCAAAAACATTCAGTACTTC
>TRBJ1-2|TRBV6-2/TRBV6-3|.|.
CASSYTIRKAIGYTF
TGTGCCAGCAGTTACACCATAAGGAAAGCGATTGGCTACACCTTC
>TRBJ2-3|TRBV5-1|few|TRBD1
CASSRTGDSTDTQYF
TGCGCCAGCAGCCGGACAGGCGATAGCACAGATACGCAGTATTTT
>TRBJ2-2|TRBV12-3/TRBV12-4|.|TRBD2
CASSLGLAGGPGELFF
TGTGCCAGCAGTTTAGGGCTAGCGGGGGGGCCCGGGGAGCTGTTTTTT
>TRBJ1-5|TRBV27|.|.
CASSLWGGQPQHF
TGTGCCAGCAGTTTGTGGGGTGGGCAGCCCCAGCATTTT
>TRBJ1-2|TRBV4-3|.|.
CASSQLEGLGYTF
TGCGCCAGCAGCCAATTAGAAGGACTTGGCTACACCTTC